The 21 T cell receptor beta chains reported below all come from one sample, sequenced in a study of HIV-infected patients and healthy controls (dated by TCRdb to between 2013 and 2015). After antiretroviral therapy began, follow-up blood was collected from HIV-infected patients roughly three months, about 14 weeks, later. Whole blood was used without cell fractionation, so the repertoire reflected all unsorted peripheral T cells. The library was generated by 5' RACE. The run used an Illumina MiSeq. Around 510 ng RNA was reverse transcribed with SuperScript III using primers against the alpha and beta constant regions. Alpha and beta chain libraries were generated separately via chain-specific third strand synthesis with multiplexing indices. TCRdb redid the processing of the public reads, applying fastp at Q25 and MiXCR, and retained in-frame beta chains. Rows with a matching CDR3 protein are joined into one entry that keeps the most common DNA and genes. This sample comprises roughly 9,300 distinct CDR3 sequences, around 5.4% of them detected only once. Approximately 30% of the sample lies in the top ten.

The starting material was blood, obtained during antiretroviral therapy. The receptors come from an adult with HIV infection. The donor label of this sample is uncertain.

Ten or more counts support this clonotype. The chain recombines TRBV5-1 with TRBJ2-3, with D possibly being TRBD1 (6 bases). V was clipped by 0 bases and J by 4 bases, with 12 bases between them. This CDR3 region has 15 residues. Germline lookup yields CDR1 SGHRS and CDR2 YFSETQ. The chain's CDR3 is CASSLAGQISDTQYF. The DNA of the CDR3 is TGCGCCAGCAGCTTGGCAGGACAGATTTCAGATACGCAGTATTTT.

This clonotype has just one count. V usage is TRBV15 and J usage is TRBJ2-1, with TRBD2 identical over 8 bases. Germline V gives CDR1 LNHNV, CDR2 YYDKDF (reference sequence). The CDR3 covers 15 residues. Trimming at V came to 2 bases and at J to 4 bases, leaving 4 bases not matched to a gene. CDR3 sequence: CATSRKTSVYNEQFF. As DNA, the CDR3 is TGTGCCACCAGCAGAAAGACTAGCGTATACAATGAGCAGTTCTTC.

This clonotype was recorded many times. CDR3 nucleotide sequence: TGTGCCAGCAGCCAACGGGGCGCGTACGAGCAGTACTTC. Residues: CASSQRGAYEQYF. The chain recombines TRBV3-1 with TRBJ2-7; D may be TRBD1 or TRBD2 (5 bases each). There are 13 residues in the CDR3. V was pared by 2 bases and J by 4 bases, with 9 bases between. Germline assignment: CDR1 LGHDT and CDR2 YNNKEL (reference sequence).

This clonotype was seen ten or more times. The CDR3, as DNA: TGTGCTACCGGGGGGAACACTGAAGCTTTCTTT. Amino acid sequence: CATGGNTEAFF. This chain joins TRBV6-2 or TRBV6-3 and TRBJ1-1; perhaps TRBD1 as D (5 bases). Germline V CDR1 and CDR2: MNHEY, SVGEGT. The CDR3 length is 11 residues.

This clonotype ranks as medium-sized. The V call is TRBV20-1, the J call TRBJ1-1; D is unresolved. CDR3 length equals 11 residues. Germline V gene data show CDR1 as DFQATT and CDR2 as SNEGSKA (reference sequence). V lost 6 bases and J lost 1, with 6 bases in between. The CDR3 loop is CSAWRNTEAFF. The DNA of the CDR3 is TGCAGTGCATGGAGGAACACTGAAGCTTTCTTT.

This clonotype was observed at least ten times. One junction end does not reproduce the germline sequence, and a read error may be involved. The gene calls are TRBV7-7 and TRBJ2-2; the D gene is possibly TRBD2 (6 bases). The germline V gene encodes CDR1 SSHAT and CDR2 FNYEAQ (reference sequence). The CDR3 has 14 amino acids. CDR3 residues: CASSASGSTGELFF. As DNA, the CDR3 is TGTGCTAGCAGCGCCAGCGGGTCCACCGGGGAGCTGTTTTTT.

This clonotype was recorded many times. The rearrangement links TRBV18 to TRBJ2-2; 8 bases map to TRBD2. The CDR3 sequence is 17 residues long. Looked up from germline, CDR1 is KGHSH and CDR2 is LQKENI. The V gene end was trimmed by 3 bases and the J gene end by 3 bases; junction bases not matched to a gene: 9. CDR3 nucleotide sequence: TGTGCCAGCTCACCGGCTTCAGCGGGAGTTGACACCGGGGAGCTGTTTTTT. It specifies CASSPASAGVDTGELFF.

This clonotype was found many times. The chain's CDR3 is CATSDSYRGREQYF. Here the CDR3 DNA reads TGTGCCACCAGTGATTCCTACAGGGGGCGCGAGCAGTACTTC. The gene calls are TRBV24-1 and TRBJ2-7; 9 bases agree with TRBD1. The V and J ends lost 2 bases and 6 bases, in that order; junction bases with no gene match: 4. Germline loops: CDR1 KGHDR, CDR2 SFDVKD. The CDR3 contains 14 residues.

This clonotype was recorded at least ten times. The chain uses TRBV6-5 and TRBJ2-1, with D perhaps matching TRBD1 (6 bases). This CDR3 is built from 14 residues. CDR1 and CDR2 from the germline V gene are MNHEY and SVGAGI. Trimming cost V 0 bases and J 15 bases, with 18 bases left between them. The CDR3 DNA sequence: TGTGCCAGCAGTTACTCTCCCGGACAGCCAAAATTGTTCTTC. Residues: CASSYSPGQPKLFF.

This clonotype was observed many times. This rearrangement joins TRBV5-6 to TRBJ1-1; D is perhaps TRBD1 (5 bases). In germline, CDR1 is SGHDT, CDR2 YYEEEE. V lost 4 bases to trimming and J lost 1 base, with 14 bases between them. CDR3 length equals 15 residues. The CDR3 region is CASSIFQGANTEAFF. DNA of the CDR3: TGTGCCAGCAGCATTTTTCAGGGAGCGAACACTGAAGCTTTCTTT.

This clonotype was picked up many times. The CDR3 protein is CASSVGHRGDTIYF. DNA for the CDR3: TGTGCCAGCAGCGTAGGTCACAGGGGGGACACCATATATTTT. V is TRBV9 and J is TRBJ1-3; 8 bases line up with TRBD1. The CDR3 runs 14 residues. The J segment lost 8 bases and the V segment lost 0 bases, leaving 4 bases of the junction unmatched. The germline V gene encodes CDR1 SGDLS and CDR2 YYNGEE.

There are many counts of this clonotype. The chain combines TRBV5-6 with TRBJ2-7; D unresolved. The length of the CDR3 is 14 residues. V was trimmed by 2 bases and J by 6 bases, leaving 15 bases between them. The germline CDR1 and CDR2 sequences are SGHDT and YYEEEE. For the CDR3, the DNA is TGTGCCAGCAGCTTAGAGCCGACCCTGGGCGAGCAGTACTTC. It is translated as CASSLEPTLGEQYF.

Ten or more counts support this clonotype. This CDR3 is CASSDSTWQGQETQYF. The DNA for the CDR3 is TGTGCCAGCAGTGACTCGACGTGGCAGGGGCAAGAGACCCAGTACTTC. The genes are TRBV6-4 and TRBJ2-5; tentative D call: TRBD1 (6 bases). Trimming took 0 bases from V and 2 from J, leaving 13 bases between them. The CDR3 covers 16 residues. CDR1 MRHNA and CDR2 SNTAGT come from the germline V gene.

This clonotype was detected ten times or more. The chain recombines TRBV19 with TRBJ2-5; TRBD1 is a possible D gene (5 bases). V lost 3 bases to trimming and J lost 5 bases, with 7 bases between them. CDR1 is LNHDA and CDR2 is SQIVND in the germline V gene (reference sequence). The CDR3 length is 12 residues. CDR3 sequence reads: CASSIKGETQYF. CDR3 in DNA: TGTGCCAGTAGTATTAAGGGGGAGACCCAGTACTTC.

This clonotype appeared many times. The rearrangement links TRBV19 to TRBJ1-5; no definite D call. The CDR3 totals 14 residues. Per germline, CDR1 LNHDA and CDR2 SQIVND (reference sequence). Trimming took 8 bases from V and 3 from J, leaving 14 bases between them. The CDR3 bases are TGTGCCAGTTTCAGCGGGTCCTACAATCAGCCCCAGCATTTT. It encodes CASFSGSYNQPQHF.

Many counts were recorded for this clonotype. The chain is built from TRBV6-5 and TRBJ2-3; perhaps TRBD2 as D (5 bases). The V end was cut by 0 bases, the J end by 0 bases, with 10 bases between. The CDR3 length is 16 residues. The germline V gene encodes CDR1 MNHEY and CDR2 SVGAGI. CDR3 in DNA: TGTGCCAGCAGTTACTCGGCCAGCGGAAGCACAGATACGCAGTATTTT. It yields the protein CASSYSASGSTDTQYF.

There are many counts of this clonotype. This chain uses TRBV3-1 with TRBJ2-5, with a possible D match to TRBD1 (6 bases). This CDR3 is built from 12 residues. CDR1 and CDR2 (germline): LGHDT, YNNKEL (reference sequence). Trimming removed 8 bases from V and 5 bases from J, with 12 bases in between. This CDR3 is CASRDTRETQYF. DNA for the CDR3: TGTGCCAGCCGGGACACACGGGAGACCCAGTACTTC.

There are many counts of this clonotype. It may be a read error: a sequence one base away is much more abundant. The V and J genes are TRBV6-5 and TRBJ1-1; the D is unclear. Trimming cost V 2 bases and J 10 bases, with 14 bases left between them. The CDR3 consists of 13 residues. Germline V lookup: CDR1 MNHEY, CDR2 SVGAGI. The CDR3 here is CASSYAVRVVAFF. CDR3 DNA: TGTGCCAGCAGTTACGCCGTCAGAGTTGTAGCTTTCTTT.

This clonotype was counted ten times or more. This chain links TRBV15 with TRBJ1-4; possible D gene TRBD1, 5 bases. The ends were cut back, 3 bases at V and 3 bases at J, with 8 bases in the middle. This CDR3 spans 14 amino acids. In germline, CDR1 is LNHNV, CDR2 YYDKDF (reference sequence). In DNA, the CDR3 is TGTGCCACCAGCAGGCCGGGGGCTAATGAAAAACTGTTTTTT. As protein: CATSRPGANEKLFF.

This clonotype is medium-sized by share. V and J are TRBV6-2 or TRBV6-3 and TRBJ1-1; D is perhaps TRBD1 (5 bases). Germline V gene lookup returns CDR1 MNHEY and CDR2 SVGEGT. This CDR3 comprises 14 residues. Trimming pared 2 bases from V and 4 bases from J, leaving 11 bases between. The CDR3 nucleotides read TGTGCCAGCAGTTACATGGCAGGGACCACTGAAGCTTTCTTT. Its translation is CASSYMAGTTEAFF.

This clonotype was counted many times. The V call is TRBV6-5, the J call TRBJ2-7, with 8 bases aligning to TRBD2. The CDR3 spans 14 residues. V dropped 5 bases and J dropped 6; count of bases not matched to a gene: 9. Germline CDR1 is MNHEY and CDR2 is SVGAGI. The CDR3 sequence is CASSVSGSGGEQYF. The CDR3 bases are TGTGCCAGCAGTGTAAGCGGGAGTGGAGGCGAGCAGTACTTC.